The 24 T cell receptor beta chains reported below all come from one sample, sequenced in a study of early T cells in non-severe SARS-CoV-2 infection. From the 5' RACE reads, TCRdb called clonotypes with MiXCR, one entry per CDR3 protein. The sample lists 55,000 or so distinct CDR3 sequences, 11% occurring once. Sequencing was carried out using whole blood. These receptor sequences come from an adult who was a healthcare worker with PCR-confirmed SARS-CoV-2 infection or an uninfected control (not recorded which).

The chain uses TRBV5-1 and TRBJ2-6; D perhaps matches TRBD1 (6 bases). V lost 0 bases, J lost 0 bases, and 25 bases lay in between. This CDR3 region has 22 residues. Germline values: CDR1 SGHRS, CDR2 YFSETQ. This CDR3 reads CASSLAGAMWDTGFSGANVLTF. The CDR3 region has the DNA TGCGCCAGCAGCTTGGCCGGTGCAATGTGGGACACAGGGTTCTCTGGGGCCAACGTCCTGACTTTC. The whole variable domain, filled in from reference TRBV5-1 and TRBJ2-6, reads KAGVTQTPRYLIKTRGQQVTLSCSPISGHRSVSWYQQTPGQGLQFLFEYFSETQRNKGNFPGRFSGRQFSNSRSEMNVSTLELGDSALYLCASSLAGAMWDTGFSGANVLTFGAGSRLTVL.

V and J are TRBV5-6 and TRBJ2-5, with 9 bases identical to TRBD2. Germline loops: CDR1 SGHDT, CDR2 YYEEEE. V lost 7 bases to trimming and J lost 5 bases; unmatched junction nucleotides: 6. The length of the CDR3 is 13 residues. CDR3 sequence: CASAGTSRETQYF. In nucleotides, the CDR3 is TGTGCCAGCGCCGGGACTAGCCGCGAGACCCAGTACTTC.

The chain carries TRBV4-1 and TRBJ2-2; 7 nucleotides match TRBD2. CDR3 length equals 13 residues. Unmatched junction bases numbered 2, after V lost 6 bases and J lost 4 bases. CDR1 is MGHRA and CDR2 is YSYEKL in the germline V gene. CDR3 region: CASRGGSTGELFF. Written as DNA, the CDR3 is TGCGCCAGCAGAGGCGGGAGCACCGGGGAGCTGTTTTTT.

The sample holds many counts of this clonotype. V gene TRBV7-9 combines with J gene TRBJ1-2; D is possibly TRBD1 (5 bases). The CDR3 has 13 residues. V was cut by 5 bases and J by 6 bases, with 13 bases left in between. Germline V gene sequence: CDR1 SEHNR, CDR2 FQNEAQ (reference sequence). Here the CDR3 reads CASSLEAGNGYTF. In DNA form, the CDR3 reads TGTGCCAGCAGCCTAGAGGCAGGGAATGGCTACACCTTC.

The chain joins TRBV5-8 to TRBJ2-7, with D maybe TRBD1 (6 bases). In germline, CDR1 is SGHTS, CDR2 YDEGEE. The CDR3 covers 15 residues. V lost 0 bases to trimming and J lost 2 bases, with 12 bases between them. The CDR3 nucleotides read TGTGCCAGCAGCTTGGCGACACAGGGAACCTACGAGCAGTACTTC. Its translation is CASSLATQGTYEQYF.

This clonotype was recorded at least ten times. The chain recombines TRBV28 with TRBJ2-7, with 8 positions matching TRBD1. V gave up 5 bases and J gave up 0 bases; unmatched junction bases: 9. The V gene's germline CDR1 is MDHEN and CDR2 SYDVKM. This CDR3 comprises 16 residues. The CDR3 DNA reads as TGTGCCAGCAGTGGGACAGGCCTCAAAAGCTCCTACGAGCAGTACTTC. Protein: CASSGTGLKSSYEQYF. Together with reference TRBV28 and TRBJ2-7, the CDR3 gives the full variable domain: DVKVTQSSRYLVKRTGEKVFLECVQDMDHENMFWYRQDPGLGLRLIYFSYDVKMKEKGDIPEGYSVSREKKERFSLILESASTNQTSMYLCASSGTGLKSSYEQYFGPGTRLTVT.

By share of the sample, this clonotype is medium-sized. The chain has TRBV9 and TRBJ2-7; the D gene is possibly TRBD1 (6 bases). Germline V CDR1 and CDR2: SGDLS, YYNGEE. The CDR3 has 12 residues. Trimming pared 3 bases from V and 5 bases from J, leaving 9 bases between. CDR3 protein: CASSETGDEQYF. CDR3 nucleotides: TGTGCCAGCAGCGAGACAGGTGACGAGCAGTACTTC.

In its sample, this clonotype was seen a few times. The chain uses TRBV5-6 and TRBJ1-5; TRBD1 might be the D (6 bases). This CDR3 comprises 17 residues. Trimming took off 4 bases at V and 0 bases at J, with 17 bases between the two ends. The V gene's germline CDR1 is SGHDT and CDR2 YYEEEE. CDR3 bases: TGTGCCAGCAGCCCCAGGGGCAGTTCCTCTAGCAATCAGCCCCAGCATTTT. It encodes CASSPRGSSSSNQPQHF.

The chain uses TRBV3-1 and TRBJ2-1, with 8 nucleotides matching TRBD1. Unmatched junction bases numbered 9, after V lost 3 bases and J lost 2 bases. Germline CDR1 is LGHDT and CDR2 is YNNKEL (reference sequence). This CDR3 region has 17 residues. The CDR3 is CASSHEDRVNPYNEQFF. CDR3 DNA: TGTGCCAGCAGCCACGAGGACAGGGTAAACCCCTACAATGAGCAGTTCTTC.

This clonotype occurred many times. The V call is TRBV29-1, the J call TRBJ2-3, with D tentatively TRBD1 or TRBD2 (5 bases each). Germline V gene sequence: CDR1 SQVTM, CDR2 ANQGSEA. The CDR3 has 14 residues. Trimming removed 6 bases at V and 1 base at J, with 14 bases between. Here the CDR3 DNA reads TGCAGCGTCGGGACCGCTGGGGGCACAGATACGCAGTATTTT. It encodes CSVGTAGGTDTQYF.

V is TRBV28 and J is TRBJ2-4, with 8 bases matching TRBD1. Unmatched junction bases numbered 10, after V lost 5 bases and J lost 7 bases. Per the germline V gene, CDR1 is MDHEN and CDR2 is SYDVKM. The CDR3 has 15 amino acids. The CDR3 sequence is CASSMTGERGNIQYF. The CDR3 bases are TGTGCCAGCAGTATGACAGGGGAAAGGGGGAACATTCAGTACTTC. Complete variable domain (other parts from reference TRBV28 and TRBJ2-4): DVKVTQSSRYLVKRTGEKVFLECVQDMDHENMFWYRQDPGLGLRLIYFSYDVKMKEKGDIPEGYSVSREKKERFSLILESASTNQTSMYLCASSMTGERGNIQYFGAGTRLSVL.

This clonotype was picked up a small number of times. The junction differs from germline at one of its ends, possibly a read error. This chain joins TRBV24-1 and TRBJ2-5; 11 bases agree with TRBD2. Germline CDR1 reads KGHDR; CDR2 reads SFDVKD. This CDR3 region has 11 residues. CDR3 residues: CATRLAGLPNF. Written as DNA, the CDR3 is TGTGCCACTCGACTAGCGGGGCTACCCAACTTC.

The chain has TRBV14 and TRBJ1-1; 7 bases are a match to TRBD1. V was clipped by 4 bases and J by 4 bases; unmatched bases: 6. Germline CDR1 SGHDN, CDR2 FVKESK. The CDR3 has 14 amino acids. This CDR3 is CASSRRQGRTEAFF. CDR3 DNA: TGTGCCAGCAGCCGTAGACAGGGACGCACTGAAGCTTTCTTT. Using reference TRBV14 and TRBJ1-1 for the parts outside the CDR3, the full variable domain is EAGVTQFPSHSVIEKGQTVTLRCDPISGHDNLYWYRRVMGKEIKFLLHFVKESKQDESGMPNNRFLAERTGGTYSTLKVQPAELEDSGVYFCASSRRQGRTEAFFGQGTRLTVV.

Only a few counts were recorded for this clonotype. CDR3: CASSSLQVRLGEQYF. The CDR3 DNA follows: TGTGCCAGCAGTTCCCTACAGGTCAGGTTGGGGGAGCAGTACTTC. V is TRBV28 and J is TRBJ2-7; a possible D gene is TRBD1 (5 bases). The germline CDR1 and CDR2 sequences are MDHEN and SYDVKM. The CDR3 covers 15 residues. V was pared by 4 bases and J by 7 bases, with 20 bases between.

This sequence joins TRBV28 and TRBJ2-3, with 7 nucleotides matching TRBD2. The CDR3 totals 21 residues. The junction had 26 bases not matched to a gene; V was cut back by 6 bases and J by 2 bases. The germline gives CDR1 MDHEN, CDR2 SYDVKM. The CDR3 loop reads CASSSPGGPGVRLADTDTQYF. CDR3 DNA sequence: TGTGCCAGCAGCTCACCGGGAGGCCCTGGAGTCAGGCTAGCGGACACAGATACGCAGTATTTT.

This clonotype was detected only a few times. The gene calls are TRBV4-1 and TRBJ2-5; a possible D gene is TRBD2 (6 bases). The germline V and J ends were trimmed by 3 bases and 2 bases, with 19 bases remaining between them. The CDR3 runs to 17 residues. Germline V gene lookup returns CDR1 MGHRA and CDR2 YSYEKL. The CDR3 is CASSQLGLAAVQETQYF. The DNA for the CDR3 is TGCGCCAGCAGCCAGCTTGGGTTAGCGGCAGTACAAGAGACCCAGTACTTC.

This clonotype has a count of ten or more. The rearrangement links TRBV7-2 to TRBJ1-6, with D possibly matching TRBD1 (6 bases). Germline V gene sequence: CDR1 SGHTA, CDR2 FQGNSA. V was clipped by 2 bases and J by 6 bases, with 17 bases between them. The CDR3 has 17 residues. In nucleotides, the CDR3 is TGTGCCAGCAGCTTACCCGGCAGGGGTGTAGGTAATTCACCCCTCCACTTT. Protein: CASSLPGRGVGNSPLHF.

At least ten counts were recorded for this clonotype. The genes are TRBV10-2 and TRBJ2-3; 10 bases fit TRBD1. The junction had 2 bases not matched to a gene; V was cut back by 4 bases and J by 1 base. In germline, CDR1 is WSHSY, CDR2 SAAADI. The CDR3 has 15 amino acids. CDR3 coding DNA: TGCGCCAGCAGTGGGGGGACAGGGGGCACAGATACGCAGTATTTT. Translating gives CASSGGTGGTDTQYF.

This clonotype was counted many times. This rearrangement joins TRBV7-9 to TRBJ1-2; unclear D gene. Germline V gene lookup returns CDR1 SEHNR and CDR2 FQNEAQ (reference sequence). This CDR3 region has 14 residues. Trimming removed 5 bases at V and 3 bases at J, with 13 bases between. CDR3 amino acids: CASSAARLYYGYTF. In DNA form, the CDR3 reads TGTGCCAGCAGCGCCGCTAGGTTGTACTATGGCTACACCTTC.

This clonotype was seen ten or more times. The chain combines TRBV20-1 with TRBJ1-1, with D possibly TRBD1 on 5 matching bases. Germline loops: CDR1 DFQATT, CDR2 SNEGSKA (reference sequence). V shed 6 bases and J shed 5 bases, with 16 bases lying between them. The CDR3 runs to 13 residues. The DNA for the CDR3 is TGCAGTGCCCCGCCGGGGGGGTGGACTGAAGCTTTCTTT. Protein product: CSAPPGGWTEAFF.

The rearrangement links TRBV29-1 to TRBJ2-7, with D unclear. Trimming cost V 5 bases and J 6 bases, with 17 bases left between them. This CDR3 is built from 13 residues. Germline V gene data show CDR1 as SQVTM and CDR2 as ANQGSEA. CDR3 in DNA: TGCAGCGTTCCCACCCTTTTCGGCGGCGAGCAGTACTTC. It specifies CSVPTLFGGEQYF.

This clonotype was counted only a few times. The chain combines TRBV4-2 with TRBJ2-1; 7 bases agree with TRBD1. Trimming removed 1 base from V and 8 bases from J; junction bases left unmatched: 2. Per germline, CDR1 LGHNA and CDR2 YNFKEQ. There are 13 residues in the CDR3. The CDR3 DNA is TGTGCCAGCAGCCAAGCTACAGGGGATGAGCAGTTCTTC. It translates to CASSQATGDEQFF.

The rearrangement links TRBV27 to TRBJ1-4; TRBD1 might be the D (5 bases). In germline, CDR1 is MNHEY, CDR2 SMNVEV (reference sequence). V was trimmed by 7 bases and J by 3 bases, leaving 15 bases between them. The CDR3 loop spans 15 amino acids. The CDR3 sequence: CASTLRGRPNEKLFF. The CDR3 nucleotides read TGTGCCAGCACCTTGCGGGGGAGGCCTAATGAAAAACTGTTTTTT.

This clonotype is labeled as medium-sized. V gene TRBV29-1 combines with J gene TRBJ2-7, with 8 nucleotides matching TRBD2. The germline CDR1 and CDR2 sequences are SQVTM and ANQGSEA. After removal of 7 bases from V and 4 bases from J, the junction contained 12 bases not matched to a gene. The CDR3 is made up of 14 amino acids. The CDR3 coding sequence is TGCAGCGCCCAATCCGAGACTAGCGAATACGAGCAGTACTTC. It is translated as CSAQSETSEYEQYF.